This T cell receptor (beta chain) was sequenced in a study of OX40 agonist ivuxolimab in advanced cancers. As for the study in general: Among those enrolled, mean age was about 63 years (range about 20 to 79) and 75% to 85% were male.

The CDR3 spans 18 residues. From germline, CDR1 is MGHRA and CDR2 YSYEKL. Trimming left V 3 bases short and J 3 bases short, with 24 bases between. TCRdb's table, derived via immunoSEQ multiplex PCR, lists solely in-frame clones and lacks some. The table shows about 82,000 clones, with more than 70% occurring only once. Sequencing was performed on CD4+ or CD8+ T cells sorted from blood, taken in a trial of the OX40 agonist ivuxolimab. This sequence joins TRBV4-1 and TRBJ2-7, with a tentative D call TRBD1 (5 bases). The receptor comes from an adult with an advanced solid tumor such as melanoma, head and neck, liver or kidney cancer. The CDR3 DNA is TGCGCCAGCAGCCAGAGACTTGGACACCTCTCTTCCGGCTACGAGCAGTACTTC. Residues: CASSQRLGHLSSGYEQYF.